This record concerns one T cell receptor (beta chain) sequence. These data are taken from a study of shared clonotypes between healthy human individuals. Samples left unsorted employed around 90 million PBMCs for genomic DNA. Ten immunoSEQ deep assay plates held the unsorted PBMC DNA. Sequencing was performed with immunoSEQ multiplex PCR; in TCRdb, only in-frame clones are kept and a portion is missing. This sample has about 480,000 clones; more than 65% occur once, and the top ten carry over 10%. The germline CDR1 and CDR2 sequences are SGHRS and YFSETQ. V lost 3 bases to trimming and J lost 1 base, with 10 bases between them. The CDR3 contains 14 residues.

This sequence originates from a woman in her 40s in good health. Some clones in this sample may be carry-over from other donors' samples. Sequencing was performed on PBMCs. This chain joins TRBV5-1 and TRBJ1-1; D remains ambiguous. CDR3 protein: CASSSSTWNTEAFF. CDR3 sequence (DNA): TGCGCCAGCAGCTCCTCTACCTGGAACACTGAAGCTTTCTTT.